The T cell receptor (beta chain) under discussion was sequenced for a study of regulatory T cells in long-lasting Graves disease. On the study more broadly: Graves' patients (newly diagnosed) had been on antithyroid drugs under 3 months.

This clonotype has at least ten counts. Its target is not known. Sample time point: newly diagnosed GD, antithyroid drugs for less than 3 months. The TCR library was made from RNA that had been extracted from PBMCs in TRIzol. General study points: Patients with persistent Graves' had lower TCR diversity than newly diagnosed patients.

Construction of the TCR beta libraries employed iRepertoire HTBI primers in conjunction with Arm-PCR of CDR3 regions. TCRdb ran MiXCR on the multiplex PCR reads and lists one entry per CDR3 protein. The sample contains 400,000 to 500,000 distinct CDR3 sequences, roughly 17% of which appear only once. Germline V lookup: CDR1 SNHLY, CDR2 FYNNEI. The junction had 4 bases not matched to a gene; V was cut back by 5 bases and J by 6 bases. The CDR3 has 13 residues. The same specimen was also included in a second study, on T cells in Graves' hyperthyroidism and ophthalmopathy. From that report: Exclusion of patients followed from uncontrolled infection, other autoimmune disease, pregnancy or lactation. First-round RT-PCR targeting the TCR CDR3 was performed with the HTBI primer set.

V usage is TRBV2 and J usage is TRBJ2-1, with 7 bases identical to TRBD2. This clonotype originated in a woman aged 30 to 39 with Graves disease. Sequencing used peripheral blood mononuclear cells (PBMCs), obtained at new diagnosis, from a patient treated with antithyroid drugs. In nucleotides, the CDR3 is TGTGCCAGCAGTCCTAGGACTAGCAATGAGCAGTTCTTC. Protein: CASSPRTSNEQFF.